This T cell receptor beta chain was recorded in a study of blood T cell repertoires in COVID-19. Germline trimming cut 6 bases from V and 6 bases from J; bases unmatched to any gene: 6. The CDR3 contains 13 residues. Germline CDR1 reads MNHEY; CDR2 reads SVGAGI. TCRdb's table, derived via immunoSEQ multiplex PCR, lists solely in-frame clones and lacks some. The table records fewer than 200,000 clones, over 60% of them present only once. The sample was peripheral blood. This chain uses TRBV6-5 with TRBJ2-7; 9 bases map to TRBD1. The source of this sequence is a woman between 65 and 79 years old with acute or convalescent COVID-19. Here the CDR3 DNA reads TGTGCCAGCAGGAGAGGACAGGGGCCCGAGCAGTACTTC. It is translated as CASRRGQGPEQYF.